This T cell receptor (beta chain) was sequenced in a study of cytomegalovirus exposure and HLA in healthy donors. This CDR3 contains 16 residues. CDR1 and CDR2 (germline): SGHDT, YYEEEE. J lost 4 bases, V lost 1 base, and 6 bases had no gene match. Use of 60 Vbeta and 13 Jbeta primers characterized the PCR. The method was immunoSEQ multiplex PCR; TCRdb's version includes in-frame clones alone and lacks a portion of them. This repertoire shows around 200,000 clones, around 70% found once; its top ten account for about 3%. Sequencing was carried out using PBMCs. The chain has TRBV5-6 and TRBJ2-1, with 9 bases that match TRBD2. The clonotype comes from a male donor in good health and CMV-seronegative. This chain's CDR3 is CASSLTSGFGYNEQFF. CDR3 in DNA: TGTGCCAGCAGCTTGACTAGCGGGTTTGGGTACAATGAGCAGTTCTTC.